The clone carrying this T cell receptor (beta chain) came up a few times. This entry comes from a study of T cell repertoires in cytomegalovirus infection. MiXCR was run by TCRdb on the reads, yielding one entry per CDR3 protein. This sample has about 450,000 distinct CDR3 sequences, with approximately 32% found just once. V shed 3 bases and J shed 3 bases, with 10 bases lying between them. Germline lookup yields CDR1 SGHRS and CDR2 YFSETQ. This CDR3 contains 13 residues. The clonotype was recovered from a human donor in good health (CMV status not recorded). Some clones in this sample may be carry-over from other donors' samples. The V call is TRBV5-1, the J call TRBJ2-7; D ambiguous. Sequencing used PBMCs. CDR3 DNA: TGCGCCAGCAGCTACCAGGAGAACTACGAGCAGTACTTC. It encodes CASSYQENYEQYF.